Below, one T cell receptor (beta chain) is given with its context. This entry belongs to a study of blood T cell repertoires in COVID-19. About the study: The United States, Italy and Spain provided the acute and convalescent COVID-19 samples. The cDNA or gDNA used as material had been derived from T cells, B-cell-depleted T cells, or PBMCs.

Source study methods: Reference gene primer amplification gave nucleated cell count estimates. Libraries were prepared by immunoSEQ multiplex PCR; TCRdb keeps only in-frame clonotypes and omits some of them. From that table come the V and J calls and clone size; the DNA was used to work out D and trimming. The data hold about 330,000 clones, with about 83% observed a single time. Deletions cut 3 bases from V and 3 bases from J, with 21 bases between. The CDR3 covers 17 residues. CDR1 is MNHEY, CDR2 SMNVEV, per germline (reference sequence). The sequence came from a woman between 50 and 59 years old with acute or convalescent COVID-19. The chain has TRBV27 and TRBJ2-7; possibly TRBD1 for D (7 bases). Sequenced input: peripheral blood. The DNA of the CDR3 is TGTGCCAGCAGTTTGACTAGGGGGACAGCCCTTCTCTACGAGCAGTACTTC. Amino acid sequence: CASSLTRGTALLYEQYF.